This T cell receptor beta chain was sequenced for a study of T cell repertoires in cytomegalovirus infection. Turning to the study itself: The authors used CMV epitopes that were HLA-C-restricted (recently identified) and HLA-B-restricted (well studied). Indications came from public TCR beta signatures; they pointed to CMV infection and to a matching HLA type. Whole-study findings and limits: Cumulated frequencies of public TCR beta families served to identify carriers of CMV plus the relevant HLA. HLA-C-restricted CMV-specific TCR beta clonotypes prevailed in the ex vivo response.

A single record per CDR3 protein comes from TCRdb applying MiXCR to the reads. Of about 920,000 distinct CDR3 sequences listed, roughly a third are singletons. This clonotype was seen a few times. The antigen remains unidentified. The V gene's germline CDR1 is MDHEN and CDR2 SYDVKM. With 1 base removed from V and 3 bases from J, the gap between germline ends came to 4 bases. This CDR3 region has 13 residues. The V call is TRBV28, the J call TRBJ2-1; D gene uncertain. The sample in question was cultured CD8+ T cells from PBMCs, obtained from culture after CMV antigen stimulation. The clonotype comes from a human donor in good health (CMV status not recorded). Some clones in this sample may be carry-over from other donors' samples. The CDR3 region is CASSLSFYNEQFF. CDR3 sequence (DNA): TGTGCCAGCAGTTTATCCTTCTACAATGAGCAGTTCTTC.